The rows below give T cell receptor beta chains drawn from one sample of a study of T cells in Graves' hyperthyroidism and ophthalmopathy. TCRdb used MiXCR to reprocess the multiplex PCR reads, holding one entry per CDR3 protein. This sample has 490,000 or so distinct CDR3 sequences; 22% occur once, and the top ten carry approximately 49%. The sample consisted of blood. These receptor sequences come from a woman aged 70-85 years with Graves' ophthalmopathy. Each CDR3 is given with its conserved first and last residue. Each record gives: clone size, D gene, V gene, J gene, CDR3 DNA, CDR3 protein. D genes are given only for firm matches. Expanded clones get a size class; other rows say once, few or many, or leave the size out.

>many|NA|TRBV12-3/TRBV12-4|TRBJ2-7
TGTGCCAGCAGTTTCGAGGTGGGCGAGCAGTACTTC
CASSFEVGEQYF
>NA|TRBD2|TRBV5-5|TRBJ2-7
TGTGCCAGCAGCTTGTTTTTTCGGACTAGCGGCTACGAGCAGTACTTC
CASSLFFRTSGYEQYF
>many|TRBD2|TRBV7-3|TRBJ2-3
TGTGCCAGCAGCTTAAGGCTAGCGGGACGAGATACGCAGTATTTT
CASSLRLAGRDTQYF
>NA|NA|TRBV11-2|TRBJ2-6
TGTGCCAGCAGCCCAGTCCCGCACTCTGGGGCCAACGTCCTGACTTTC
CASSPVPHSGANVLTF
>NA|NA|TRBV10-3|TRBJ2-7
TGTGCCATCAGTGAGTCAGGCCAACATTACGAGCAGTACTTC
CAISESGQHYEQYF
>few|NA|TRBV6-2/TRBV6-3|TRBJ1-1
TGTGCCAGTTTACAGGGAATGAACACTGAAGCTTTCTTT
CASLQGMNTEAFF
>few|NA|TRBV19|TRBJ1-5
TGTGCCAGTACAATGGGACCCATTAATCAGCCCCAGCATTTT
CASTMGPINQPQHF
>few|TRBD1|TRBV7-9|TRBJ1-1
TGTGCCAGCAGCCGAGGGGGCCGCTGGACTGAAGCTTTCTTT
CASSRGGRWTEAFF
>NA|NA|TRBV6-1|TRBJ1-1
TGTGCCAGCAGTGAAGCCGTGGGGCTGGGAACTGAAGCTTTCTTT
CASSEAVGLGTEAFF
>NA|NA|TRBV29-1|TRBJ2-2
TGCAGCGTTGTCGGGAAGAACACCGGGGAGCTGTTTTTT
CSVVGKNTGELFF
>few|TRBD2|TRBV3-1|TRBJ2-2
TGTGCCAGCAGCCAAGGGACTAGAGCGAACACCGGGGAGCTGTTTTTT
CASSQGTRANTGELFF
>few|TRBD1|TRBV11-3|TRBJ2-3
TGTGCCAGCAGCTTAGGGTCCCAGGGGGCAGATACGCAGTATTTT
CASSLGSQGADTQYF
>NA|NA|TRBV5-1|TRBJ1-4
TGCGCCAGCAGCTTGAGCGGCAGCACAACTAATGAAAAACTGTTTTTT
CASSLSGSTTNEKLFF
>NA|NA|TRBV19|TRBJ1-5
TGTGCCAGTAGTATAGTCAGTAGCAATCAGCCCCAGCATTTT
CASSIVSSNQPQHF
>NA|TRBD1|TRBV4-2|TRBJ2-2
TGTGCCAGCAGCCAATCAACAGGGGACACCGGGGAGCTGTTTTTT
CASSQSTGDTGELFF
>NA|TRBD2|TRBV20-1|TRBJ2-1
TGCAGTGCTTTGGACGGACTAGCGACCTACAATGAGCAGTTCTTC
CSALDGLATYNEQFF
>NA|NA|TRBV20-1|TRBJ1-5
TGCAGTGCCACGACAGGAGGTGGCAATCAGCCCCAGCATTTT
CSATTGGGNQPQHF
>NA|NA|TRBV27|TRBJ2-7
TGTGCCAGCAGTAGAGTTGACAGAACCTACGAGCAGTACTTC
CASSRVDRTYEQYF
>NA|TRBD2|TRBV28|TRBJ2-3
TGTGCCAGCAGTTTATCCGTAAGCGGGAGAACAGATACGCAGTATTTT
CASSLSVSGRTDTQYF
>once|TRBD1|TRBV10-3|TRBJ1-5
TGTGCCATCAGCGGGACAGCGAATCAGCCCCAGCATTTT
CAISGTANQPQHF
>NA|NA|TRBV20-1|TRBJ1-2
TGCAGTGCTAGAGATCGGCAGGGAGTTAACTATGGCTACACCTTC
CSARDRQGVNYGYTF
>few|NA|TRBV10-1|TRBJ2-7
TGCGCCAGCAGTGAGTCAAGGAGCTACGAGCAGTACTTC
CASSESRSYEQYF
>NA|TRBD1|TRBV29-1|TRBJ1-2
TGCAGCGTAGGGACAGGGGGCACGGATCTTTATGGCTACACCTTC
CSVGTGGTDLYGYTF
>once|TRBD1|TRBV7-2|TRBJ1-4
TGTGCCAGCAGCCCGGTGGAGAGGGGGCATACTAATGAAAAACTGTTTTTT
CASSPVERGHTNEKLFF
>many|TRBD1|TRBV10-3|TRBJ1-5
TGTGCCATCAGTGAGGGACAGGGACGGCAGCCCCAGCATTTT
CAISEGQGRQPQHF
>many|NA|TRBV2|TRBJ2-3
TGTGCCAGCCAACGGGGGGCCACTAGCACAGATACGCAGTATTTT
CASQRGATSTDTQYF
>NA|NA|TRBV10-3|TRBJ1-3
TGTGCCATCACTGGGACGCCCTCTGGAAACACCATATATTTT
CAITGTPSGNTIYF
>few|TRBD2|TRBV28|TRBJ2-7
TGTGCCAGCAGCAGCTTAACTAGCGGGGCCTCTTACGAGCAGTACTTC
CASSSLTSGASYEQYF
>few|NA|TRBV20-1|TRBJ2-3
TGCAGCGCGGAGTCAGCGCGGTCTAGCACAGATACGCAGTATTTT
CSAESARSSTDTQYF
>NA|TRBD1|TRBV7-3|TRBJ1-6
TGTGCCAGCAGCTTACGCCGCAGGGGGTCTTCACCCCTCCACTTT
CASSLRRRGSSPLHF
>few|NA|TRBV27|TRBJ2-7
TGTGCCAGCGGGATAGTCGGTGGGGGGCAGTCCTACGAGCAGTACTTC
CASGIVGGGQSYEQYF
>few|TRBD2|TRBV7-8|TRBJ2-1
TGTGCCAGCAGCTTGTCTAGCGGGAGGGCCGAGTTCTATGAGCAGTTCTTC
CASSLSSGRAEFYEQFF
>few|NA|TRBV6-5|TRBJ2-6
TGTGCCAGCAGTTACACCACAGGGTTTTCTGGGGCCAACGTCCTGACTTTC
CASSYTTGFSGANVLTF
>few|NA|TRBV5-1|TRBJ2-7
TGCGCCAGCAGCTTGGGAGGGGGGGTAGTTGCCCCCGAGCAGTACTTC
CASSLGGGVVAPEQYF
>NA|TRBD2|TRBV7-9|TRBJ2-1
TGTGCCAGCAGACCTTCACTTTGGCGGCTAGCGGGAGGGAGCTCCTACAATGAGCAGTTCTTC
CASRPSLWRLAGGSSYNEQFF
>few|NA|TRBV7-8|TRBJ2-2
TGTGCCAGCAGCTCAAACCTATGGGCCGGGGAGCTGTTTTTT
CASSSNLWAGELFF
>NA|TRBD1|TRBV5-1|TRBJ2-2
TGCGCCAGCAGGACAGGGGCGGACACCGGGGAGCTGTTTTTT
CASRTGADTGELFF
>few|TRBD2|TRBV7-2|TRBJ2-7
TGTGCCAGCAGCCTTATCACTAGCGGGAACGGTGGCTACGAGCAGTACTTC
CASSLITSGNGGYEQYF
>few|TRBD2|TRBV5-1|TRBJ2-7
TGCGCCAGCAGCTTGAGCGGGATCGGCTACGAGCAGTACTTC
CASSLSGIGYEQYF
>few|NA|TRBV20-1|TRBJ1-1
TGCAGTGCTCTCAATGGAGGGAGGAACACTGAAGCTTTCTTT
CSALNGGRNTEAFF
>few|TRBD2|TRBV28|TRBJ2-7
TGTGCCAGCAGTCCGGGGGGGGTCAGCTCCTACGAGCAGTACTTC
CASSPGGVSSYEQYF
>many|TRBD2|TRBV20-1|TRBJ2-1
TGCAGTGCCAGACTAGCGGGAGGGCCGAATGAGCAGTTCTTC
CSARLAGGPNEQFF
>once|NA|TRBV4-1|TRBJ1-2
TGCGCCAGCAGCCAAGATAGGACAGTCTCTAACTATGGCTACACCTTC
CASSQDRTVSNYGYTF
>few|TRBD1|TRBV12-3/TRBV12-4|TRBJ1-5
TGTGCCAGCAGTGCCGGGACAGGGGCGAGTCGGCAGCCCCAGCATTTT
CASSAGTGASRQPQHF
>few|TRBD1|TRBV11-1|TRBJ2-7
TGTGCCAGCAGCCCCTCGACAGGGGGCTTCTACGAGCAGTACTTC
CASSPSTGGFYEQYF
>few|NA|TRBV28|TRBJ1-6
TGTGCCAGCAGTTCCTCCCTTAATTCACCCCTCCACTTT
CASSSSLNSPLHF
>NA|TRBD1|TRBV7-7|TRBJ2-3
TGTGCTAGCAGCCGACAGGGGGTTAGCACAGATACGCAGTATTTT
CASSRQGVSTDTQYF
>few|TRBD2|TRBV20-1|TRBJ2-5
TGCAGTGCTAGGGCTAGCGGGAGAGGGGTAGAGACCCAGTACTTC
CSARASGRGVETQYF
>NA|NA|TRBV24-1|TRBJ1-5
TGTGCCACCAGTGATGTACAGGGAAGCAATCAGCCCCAGCATTTT
CATSDVQGSNQPQHF
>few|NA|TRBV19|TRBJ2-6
TGTGCCAGTAGTATGGGGGACAGGGCCAACGTCCTGACTTTC
CASSMGDRANVLTF
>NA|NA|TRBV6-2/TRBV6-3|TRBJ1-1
TGTGCCAGCAGTTACGCATTAGAGAACACTGAAGCTTTCTTT
CASSYALENTEAFF
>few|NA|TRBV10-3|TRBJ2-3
TGTGCCATCGGATTAGCGATCACAGATACGCAGTATTTT
CAIGLAITDTQYF
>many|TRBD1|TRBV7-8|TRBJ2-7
TGTGCCAGCAGGGCGGTGGGACAGGGATACGAGCAGTACTTC
CASRAVGQGYEQYF
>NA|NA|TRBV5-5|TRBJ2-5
TGTGCCAGCAGCTCGGGGGCTAGCCGAGAGACCCAGTACTTC
CASSSGASRETQYF
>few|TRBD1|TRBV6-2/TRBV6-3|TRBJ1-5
TGTGCCAGCAGTCCACCGGGACAGGGGGCGCGTAATAATCAGCCCCAGCATTTT
CASSPPGQGARNNQPQHF